This T cell receptor (beta chain) appears in the sequencing data of a study of identical twins. Comment on this clonotype: Its target is unknown.

Unique molecular identifiers were present on cDNA, and template switching added a universal primer site. TCRdb reanalysed the 5' RACE reads using MiXCR and keeps one entry per CDR3 protein. In the table there are about 700,000 distinct CDR3 sequences, about 9.4% of which are singletons. Whole-study findings and limits: Whereas memory repertoires showed no such difference, abundant cord blood beta clonotypes carried fewer insertions.

These data also formed part of another study, on yellow fever vaccine responses in identical twins.

This TCR was sampled from a woman aged 18-29 years in good health. Sequenced material: PBMCs.

The CDR3 here is CASRTSGPNQPQHF. CDR3 sequence (DNA): TGTGCCAGCAGGACGTCGGGACCCAATCAGCCCCAGCATTTT. The chain joins TRBV6-1 to TRBJ1-5, with a possible D match to TRBD1 (5 bases). This CDR3 contains 14 residues. Germline V gene sequence: CDR1 MNHNS, CDR2 SASEGT. The V end lost 6 bases, the J end lost 3 bases, and 12 bases lay between the germline ends.